These 10 T cell receptor beta chains were sequenced from one sample in a study of shared clonotypes between healthy human individuals. Naivety among CD8 cells was defined by CD45RO negativity and positive CCR7 selection, thereby excluding terminally differentiated effector memory CD45RA+ cells. Sequencing used immunoSEQ multiplex PCR; TCRdb keeps in-frame clones, though not all of them. The sample carries approximately 740,000 clones, 80% to 95% recorded once. The source material was naive CD8+ T cells sorted from blood. The receptors were gathered from a man younger than 45 in good health.

The chain employs TRBV2 and TRBJ2-3; tentatively, D is TRBD2 (5 bases). The V end was cut by 8 bases, the J end by 2 bases, with 20 bases between. CDR1 SNHLY and CDR2 FYNNEI come from the germline V gene. This CDR3 comprises 16 residues. CDR3 sequence reads: CASGPGSRAHTDTQYF. DNA for the CDR3: TGTGCCAGCGGGCCCGGATCGAGGGCCCACACAGATACGCAGTATTTT.

This chain joins TRBV25-1 and TRBJ1-2; weak D call: TRBD1 (5 bases). Trimming cost V 5 bases and J 5 bases, with 12 bases left between them. Germline lookup yields CDR1 MGHDK and CDR2 SYGVNS. The CDR3 consists of 13 residues. CDR3 DNA sequence: TGTGCCAGCAGTCCGACGGGGGTTTATGGCTACACCTTC. It yields the protein CASSPTGVYGYTF.

V gene TRBV7-9 combines with J gene TRBJ1-5; possibly TRBD1 for D (5 bases). The germline V gene has CDR1 SEHNR and CDR2 FQNEAQ (reference sequence). This CDR3 is built from 18 residues. The ends were cut back, 3 bases at V and 0 bases at J, with 18 bases in the middle. The CDR3 region has the DNA TGTGCCAGCAGCTTGTCGGGACCCATTACTGATAGCAATCAGCCCCAGCATTTT. It specifies CASSLSGPITDSNQPQHF.

This chain links TRBV27 with TRBJ1-2, with a weak D call TRBD1 (5 bases). The CDR3 runs to 13 residues. CDR1 MNHEY and CDR2 SMNVEV come from the germline V gene (reference sequence). Trimming cost V 1 base and J 7 bases, with 10 bases left between them. CDR3 loop: CASSLYGTAGYTF. DNA of the CDR3: TGTGCCAGCAGTTTATATGGGACTGCTGGCTACACCTTC.

The chain employs TRBV11-2 and TRBJ2-3, with 10 bases matching TRBD2. The CDR3 runs to 16 residues. Looked up from germline, CDR1 is SGHAT and CDR2 is FQNNGV. With 0 bases clipped from V and 6 bases from J, the junction kept 6 bases outside the gene matches. CDR3 coding DNA: TGTGCCAGCAGCTTAGAACTAGCGGGGAATAGGGATACGCAGTATTTT. Amino acid sequence: CASSLELAGNRDTQYF.

V is TRBV15 and J is TRBJ2-3; D unresolved. The CDR3 has 11 amino acids. Trimming pared 5 bases from V and 4 bases from J, leaving 4 bases between. Germline lookup yields CDR1 LNHNV and CDR2 YYDKDF (reference sequence). The CDR3 is CATSGSDTQYF. CDR3 bases: TGTGCCACCAGCGGATCAGATACGCAGTATTTT.

This clone was counted only a few times. The rearrangement joins TRBV10-1 to TRBJ1-1; 9 bases line up with TRBD1. Germline lookup yields CDR1 WNHNN and CDR2 SYGVQD (reference sequence). The CDR3 length is 13 residues. V shed 5 bases, J shed 4 bases, and the junction held 2 bases outside the gene matches. CDR3: CASSNRGPTEAFF. CDR3 DNA sequence: TGCGCCAGCAGTAACAGGGGGCCCACTGAAGCTTTCTTT.

The chain employs TRBV9 and TRBJ2-7; D unresolved. The CDR3 runs to 14 residues. The ends were cut back, 4 bases at V and 0 bases at J, with 11 bases in the middle. Germline CDR1 and CDR2: SGDLS and YYNGEE. CDR3 DNA: TGTGCCAGCAGCATAGACTGGATCTCCTACGAGCAGTACTTC. Translation: CASSIDWISYEQYF.

CDR3 coding DNA: TGCGCCAGCAGCCAAGCCCTCGGCATTTTCTACGAGCAGTACTTC. Its translation: CASSQALGIFYEQYF. This chain connects TRBV4-3 to TRBJ2-7; D is unclear. Germline CDR1 LGHNA, CDR2 YSLEER. This CDR3 has 15 amino acids. V lost 1 base, J lost 3 bases, and 13 bases lay in between.

V is TRBV27 and J is TRBJ2-3; 11 bases line up with TRBD1. CDR3 length: 13 amino acids. CDR1 and CDR2 (germline): MNHEY, SMNVEV (reference sequence). J lost 6 bases, V lost 10 bases, and 6 bases had no gene match. DNA of the CDR3: TGTGCCACTGGGGACAGGGGGGGGGATACGCAGTATTTT. Protein: CATGDRGGDTQYF.